This TCR beta chain stems from a study of blood T cell repertoires in COVID-19. The CDR3 length is 16 residues. Germline V gives CDR1 SGDLS, CDR2 YYNGEE. Trimming cost V 0 bases and J 1 base, with 11 bases left between them. Generated by immunoSEQ multiplex PCR, the TCRdb table keeps only in-frame clones and is missing some. This table holds 310,000 or so clones, roughly 85% found once. The receptor's source is a woman under 40 who had recovered from COVID-19. Sequenced: PBMCs or T cells enriched from blood (not recorded which). The chain carries TRBV9 and TRBJ2-1, with a weak D call TRBD2 (5 bases). The CDR3 loop is CASSVGASRSYNEQFF. The CDR3 bases are TGTGCCAGCAGCGTAGGGGCTAGCAGGTCCTACAATGAGCAGTTCTTC.